The 12 T cell receptor beta chains given below trace back to one sample, sequenced in a study of CXCR3-negative and CXCR3-positive naive CD8 T cells. It was by 5' RACE with UMI labels that the TRB cDNA libraries were prepared. TCRdb re-called the 5' RACE reads, yielding one record per CDR3 amino acid sequence without DNA. Its clone listing holds 150,000 or so distinct CDR3 sequences. Material: naive CXCR3- CD8+ T cells from blood. Indicated subset: CD45RO-CCR7+CD27+CD95- naive CD8+ T cells lacking CXCR3 (TNR3-). These receptors originate from a human donor in good health. Some clones in this sample may be carry-over from other donors' samples.

V gene TRBV20-1 combines with J gene TRBJ2-7; TCRdb selects TRBD1, and the lack of DNA leaves this call unchecked. Germline V CDR1 and CDR2: DFQATT, SNEGSKA (reference sequence). The CDR3 spans 14 residues. The CDR3 sequence: CSASKGTEDYEQYF.

The gene calls are TRBV15 and TRBJ2-5; with no DNA, the TCRdb D assignment of TRBD2 cannot be verified. This CDR3 is built from 15 residues. Germline-derived CDR1 and CDR2 are LNHNV and YYDKDF (reference sequence). The CDR3 loop is CATSTGTSAQETQYF.

The chain has TRBV7-9 and TRBJ1-4; TCRdb's D call of TRBD1 is untestable without DNA. Germline V gene lookup returns CDR1 SEHNR and CDR2 FQNEAQ (reference sequence). The CDR3 contains 17 residues. The CDR3 reads CASSSSQGVAANEKLFF.

The V and J genes are TRBV29-1 and TRBJ2-1; the D call from TCRdb, TRBD2, cannot be confirmed without DNA. This CDR3 is 16 amino acids long. Germline V gives CDR1 SQVTM, CDR2 ANQGSEA. The CDR3 sequence is CSVDLPLAGGMDEQFF.

The chain is built from TRBV5-1 and TRBJ2-7; TCRdb names TRBD1, which stays unverified in the absence of DNA. In germline, CDR1 is SGHRS, CDR2 YFSETQ. CDR3 length: 14 residues. The CDR3 loop reads CASSLASGDYEQYF.

J is TRBJ2-7 and V is TRBV12-3 or TRBV12-4; TCRdb names TRBD2, which stays unverified in the absence of DNA. The CDR3 loop spans 16 amino acids. The CDR3 spells CASSSTSGGAKYEQYF.

The chain links TRBV29-1 to TRBJ2-1; TCRdb designates TRBD1, a call that cannot be tested without DNA. CDR3 length equals 15 residues. Looked up from germline, CDR1 is SQVTM and CDR2 is ANQGSEA. CDR3 loop: CSVEDWTGPYNEQFF.

CDR3 loop: CASSLAPRGTYEQYF. The chain couples TRBV12-3 or TRBV12-4 to TRBJ2-7. This CDR3 has 15 amino acids.

The chain joins TRBV15 to TRBJ2-1; the D call from TCRdb, TRBD1, cannot be confirmed without DNA. This CDR3 region has 16 residues. Germline V gene data show CDR1 as LNHNV and CDR2 as YYDKDF (reference sequence). The CDR3 is CATSRARDKGYNEQFF. The whole variable domain, filled in from reference TRBV15 and TRBJ2-1, reads DAMVIQNPRYQVTQFGKPVTLSCSQTLNHNVMYWYQQKSSQAPKLLFHYYDKDFNNEADTPDNFQSRRPNTSFCFLDIRSPGLGDTAMYLCATSRARDKGYNEQFFGPGTRLTVL.

The chain links TRBV21-1 to TRBJ2-7; there is no DNA to check the TCRdb D call of TRBD1. TRBV21-1 corresponds to a pseudogene. There are 22 residues in the CDR3. The CDR3 sequence is CASSKFCCGPGRPGQGPYEQYF.

The J gene is TRBJ1-1, the V gene TRBV27. Germline values: CDR1 MNHEY, CDR2 SMNVEV (reference sequence). The CDR3 has 14 residues. The CDR3 protein is CASRFGGTNTEAFF.

The rearrangement links TRBV7-8 to TRBJ2-1; TCRdb designates TRBD2, a call that cannot be tested without DNA. Germline-derived CDR1 and CDR2 are SGHVS and FQNEAQ. CDR3 length: 15 residues. The CDR3 spells CASSTGSGFYNEQFF.